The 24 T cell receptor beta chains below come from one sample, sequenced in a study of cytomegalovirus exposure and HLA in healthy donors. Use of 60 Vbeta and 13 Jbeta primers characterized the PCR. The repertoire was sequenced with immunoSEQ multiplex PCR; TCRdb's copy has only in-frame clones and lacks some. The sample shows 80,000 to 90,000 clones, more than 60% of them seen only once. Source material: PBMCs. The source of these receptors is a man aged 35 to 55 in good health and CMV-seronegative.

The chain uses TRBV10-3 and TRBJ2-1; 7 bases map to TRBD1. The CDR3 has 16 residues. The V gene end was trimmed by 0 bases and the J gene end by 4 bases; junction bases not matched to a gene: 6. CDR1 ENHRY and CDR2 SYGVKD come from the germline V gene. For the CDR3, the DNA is TGTGCCATCAGTGAGTCGGGGACAGATACATACAATGAGCAGTTCTTC. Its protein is CAISESGTDTYNEQFF.

In DNA, the CDR3 is TGTGCCAGCAGCTACGGGAATTCCTACGAGCAGTACTTC. Its translation: CASSYGNSYEQYF. The rearrangement links TRBV5-6 to TRBJ2-7; possible D gene TRBD2, 5 bases. Germline CDR1 and CDR2: SGHDT and YYEEEE. The germline V and J ends were trimmed by 3 bases and 1 base, with 8 bases remaining between them. The length of the CDR3 is 13 residues.

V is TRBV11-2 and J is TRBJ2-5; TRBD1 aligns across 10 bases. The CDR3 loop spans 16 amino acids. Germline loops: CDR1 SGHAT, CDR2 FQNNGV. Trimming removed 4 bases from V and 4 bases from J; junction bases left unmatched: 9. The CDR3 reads CASSWGDRGNGETQYF. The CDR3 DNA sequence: TGTGCCAGCAGCTGGGGGGACAGGGGTAACGGAGAGACCCAGTACTTC.

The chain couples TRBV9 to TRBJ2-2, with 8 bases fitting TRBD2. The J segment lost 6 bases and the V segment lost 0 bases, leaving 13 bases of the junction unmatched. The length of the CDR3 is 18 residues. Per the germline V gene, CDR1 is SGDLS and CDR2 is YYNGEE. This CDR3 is CASSVADRPGLVSGELFF. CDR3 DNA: TGTGCCAGCAGCGTAGCTGATCGGCCGGGACTAGTATCCGGGGAGCTGTTTTTT. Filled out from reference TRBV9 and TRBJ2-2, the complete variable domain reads DSGVTQTPKHLITATGQRVTLRCSPRSGDLSVYWYQQSLDQGLQFLIQYYNGEERAKGNILERFSAQQFPDLHSELNLSSLELGDSALYFCASSVADRPGLVSGELFFGEGSRLTVL.

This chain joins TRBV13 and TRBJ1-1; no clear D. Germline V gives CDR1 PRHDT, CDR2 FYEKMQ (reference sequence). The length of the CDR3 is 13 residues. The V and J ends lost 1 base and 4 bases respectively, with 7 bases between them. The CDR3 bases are TGTGCCAGCAGCTTAGTGGCGGGCACTGAAGCTTTCTTT. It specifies CASSLVAGTEAFF. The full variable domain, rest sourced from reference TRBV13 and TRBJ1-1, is AAGVIQSPRHLIKEKRETATLKCYPIPRHDTVYWYQQGPGQDPQFLISFYEKMQSDKGSIPDRFSAQQFSDYHSELNMSSLELGDSALYFCASSLVAGTEAFFGQGTRLTVV.

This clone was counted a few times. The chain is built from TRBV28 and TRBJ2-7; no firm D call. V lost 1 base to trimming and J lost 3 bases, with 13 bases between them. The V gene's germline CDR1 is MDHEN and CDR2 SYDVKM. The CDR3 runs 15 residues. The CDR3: CASSLLFASYYEQYF. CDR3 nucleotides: TGTGCCAGCAGTTTATTGTTTGCGAGCTACTACGAGCAGTACTTC.

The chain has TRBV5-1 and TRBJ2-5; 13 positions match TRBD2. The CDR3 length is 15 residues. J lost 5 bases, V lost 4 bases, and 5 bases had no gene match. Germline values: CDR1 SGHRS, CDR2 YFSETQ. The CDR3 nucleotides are TGCGCCAGCAGCCCGACTAGCGGGAGGTATGAGACCCAGTACTTC. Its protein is CASSPTSGRYETQYF.

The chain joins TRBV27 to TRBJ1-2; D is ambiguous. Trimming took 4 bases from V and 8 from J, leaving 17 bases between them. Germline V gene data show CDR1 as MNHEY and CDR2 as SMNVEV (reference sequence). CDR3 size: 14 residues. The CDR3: CASSSPPGVRGYTF. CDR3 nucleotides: TGTGCCAGCAGTTCCCCCCCCGGGGTACGCGGCTACACCTTC.

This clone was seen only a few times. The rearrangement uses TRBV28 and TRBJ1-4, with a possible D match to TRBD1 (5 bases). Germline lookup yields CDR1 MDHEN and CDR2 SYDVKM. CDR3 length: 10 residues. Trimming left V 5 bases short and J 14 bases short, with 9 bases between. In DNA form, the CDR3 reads TGTGCCAGCAGTAGGACATCCCTGTTTTTT. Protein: CASSRTSLFF.

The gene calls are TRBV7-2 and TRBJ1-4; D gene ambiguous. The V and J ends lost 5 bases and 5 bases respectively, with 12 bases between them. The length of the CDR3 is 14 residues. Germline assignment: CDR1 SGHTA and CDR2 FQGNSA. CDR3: CASSPREWNEKLFF. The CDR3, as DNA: TGTGCCAGCAGCCCAAGGGAGTGGAATGAAAAACTGTTTTTT.

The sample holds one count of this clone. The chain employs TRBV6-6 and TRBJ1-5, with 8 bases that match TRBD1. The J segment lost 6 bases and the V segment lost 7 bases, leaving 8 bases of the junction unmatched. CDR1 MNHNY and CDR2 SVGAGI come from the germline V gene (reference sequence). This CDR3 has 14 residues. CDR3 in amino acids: CASIGQGRIQPQHF. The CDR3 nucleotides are TGTGCCAGCATCGGACAGGGAAGGATTCAGCCCCAGCATTTT.

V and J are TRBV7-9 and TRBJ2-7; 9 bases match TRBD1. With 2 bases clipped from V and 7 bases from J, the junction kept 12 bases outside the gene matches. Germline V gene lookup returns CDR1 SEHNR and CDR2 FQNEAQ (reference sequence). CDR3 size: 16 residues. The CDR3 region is CASSLSRGDRALEQYF. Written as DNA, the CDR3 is TGTGCCAGCAGCTTATCACGGGGGGACAGGGCCTTAGAGCAGTACTTC.

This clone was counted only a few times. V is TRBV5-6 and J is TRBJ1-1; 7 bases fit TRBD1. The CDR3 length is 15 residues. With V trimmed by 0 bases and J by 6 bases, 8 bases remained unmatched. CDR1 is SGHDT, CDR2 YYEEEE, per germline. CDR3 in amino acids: CASSLADRDGAEAFF. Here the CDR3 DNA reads TGTGCCAGCAGCTTGGCCGACAGGGATGGCGCTGAAGCTTTCTTT. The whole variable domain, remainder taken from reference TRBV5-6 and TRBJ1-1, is DAGVTQSPTHLIKTRGQQVTLRCSPKSGHDTVSWYQQALGQGPQFIFQYYEEEERQRGNFPDRFSGHQFPNYSSELNVNALLLGDSALYLCASSLADRDGAEAFFGQGTRLTVV.

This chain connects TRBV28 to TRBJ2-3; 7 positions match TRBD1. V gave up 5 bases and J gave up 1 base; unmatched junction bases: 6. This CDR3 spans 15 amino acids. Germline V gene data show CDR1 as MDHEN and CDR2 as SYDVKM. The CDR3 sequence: CASSPTGVGTDTQYF. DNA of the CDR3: TGTGCCAGCAGTCCTACAGGGGTTGGCACAGATACGCAGTATTTT.

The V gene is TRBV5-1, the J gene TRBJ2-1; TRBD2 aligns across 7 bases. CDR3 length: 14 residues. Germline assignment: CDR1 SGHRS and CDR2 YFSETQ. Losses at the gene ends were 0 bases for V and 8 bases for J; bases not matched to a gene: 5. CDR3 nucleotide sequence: TGCGCCAGCAGCTTGGGCGGGAGTTATGATGAGCAGTTCTTC. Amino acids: CASSLGGSYDEQFF.

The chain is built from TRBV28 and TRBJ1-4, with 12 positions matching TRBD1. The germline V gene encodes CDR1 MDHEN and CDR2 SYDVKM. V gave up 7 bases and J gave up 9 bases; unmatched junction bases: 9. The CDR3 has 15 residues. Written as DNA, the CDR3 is TGTGCCAGCACCGTAGGGGACAGGGGGCGAAAAAAACTGTTTTTT. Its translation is CASTVGDRGRKKLFF. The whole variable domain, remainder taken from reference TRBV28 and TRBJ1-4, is DVKVTQSSRYLVKRTGEKVFLECVQDMDHENMFWYRQDPGLGLRLIYFSYDVKMKEKGDIPEGYSVSREKKERFSLILESASTNQTSMYLCASTVGDRGRKKLFFGSGTQLSVL.

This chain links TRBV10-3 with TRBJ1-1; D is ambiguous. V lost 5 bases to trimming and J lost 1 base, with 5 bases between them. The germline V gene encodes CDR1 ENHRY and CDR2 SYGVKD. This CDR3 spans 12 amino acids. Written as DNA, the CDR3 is TGTGCCATCAGTCCGGGGAACACTGAAGCTTTCTTT. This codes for CAISPGNTEAFF.

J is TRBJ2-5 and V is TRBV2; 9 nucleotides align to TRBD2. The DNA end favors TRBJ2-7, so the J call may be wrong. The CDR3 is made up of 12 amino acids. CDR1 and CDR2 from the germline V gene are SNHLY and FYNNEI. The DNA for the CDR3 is TGTGCCAGCAGGGGACTAGCTGGCGAGCAGTACTTC. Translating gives CASRGLAGEQYF.

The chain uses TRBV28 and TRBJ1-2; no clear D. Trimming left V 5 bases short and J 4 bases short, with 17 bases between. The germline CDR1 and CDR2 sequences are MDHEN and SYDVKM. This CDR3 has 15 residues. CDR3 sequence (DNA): TGTGCCAGCAGTCCAATACCCGGGGAGTCCTATGGCTACACCTTC. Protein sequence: CASSPIPGESYGYTF.

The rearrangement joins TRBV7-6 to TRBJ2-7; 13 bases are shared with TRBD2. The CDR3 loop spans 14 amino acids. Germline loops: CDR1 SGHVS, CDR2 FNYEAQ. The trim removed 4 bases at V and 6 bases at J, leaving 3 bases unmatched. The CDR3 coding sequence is TGTGCCAGCAGCTCGGGACTAGCGGGATCCGAGCAGTACTTC. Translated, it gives CASSSGLAGSEQYF.

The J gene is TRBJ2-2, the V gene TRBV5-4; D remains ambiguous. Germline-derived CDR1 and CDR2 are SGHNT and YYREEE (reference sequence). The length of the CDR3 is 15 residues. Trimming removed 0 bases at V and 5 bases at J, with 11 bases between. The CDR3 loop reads CASSLEQLQTGELFF. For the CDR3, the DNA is TGTGCCAGCAGCTTGGAACAGCTTCAAACCGGGGAGCTGTTTTTT.

This CDR3 reads CASSLTGVGNTIYF. CDR3 bases: TGTGCCAGCAGCCTGACAGGGGTTGGAAACACCATATATTTT. V gene TRBV7-8 combines with J gene TRBJ1-3; TRBD1 matches 8 bases. CDR3 size: 14 residues. The V gene end was trimmed by 5 bases and the J gene end by 3 bases; junction bases not matched to a gene: 3. In germline, CDR1 is SGHVS, CDR2 FQNEAQ.

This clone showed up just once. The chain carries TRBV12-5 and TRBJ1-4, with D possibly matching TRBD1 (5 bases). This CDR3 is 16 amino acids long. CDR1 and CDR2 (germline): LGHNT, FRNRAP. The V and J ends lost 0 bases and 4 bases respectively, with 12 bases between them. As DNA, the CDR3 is TGTGCTAGTGGTTTGGTACTAGGGGAGGGTAATGAAAAACTGTTTTTT. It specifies CASGLVLGEGNEKLFF.

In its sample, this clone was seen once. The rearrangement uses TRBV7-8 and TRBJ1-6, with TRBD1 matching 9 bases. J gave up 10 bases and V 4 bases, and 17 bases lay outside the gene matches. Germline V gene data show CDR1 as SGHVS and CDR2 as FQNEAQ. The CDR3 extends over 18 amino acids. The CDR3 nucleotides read TGTGCCAGCAGCTCCAATGCGGCCGGGACAGGGTCTGGGTCACCCCTCCACTTT. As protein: CASSSNAAGTGSGSPLHF.